The present T cell receptor (beta chain) was sequenced within a study of T cell responses to AZD1222 COVID-19 vaccine. At the level of the study: The analysis combined second doses at about 4 or about 12 weeks.

In the case of this clone: Its antigen is not identified.

Trimming pared 3 bases from V and 12 bases from J, leaving 9 bases between. CDR1 is MDHEN and CDR2 is SYDVKM in the germline V gene. This CDR3 contains 11 residues. Study results and limitations: Seropositivity was recorded at baseline in only six AZD1222 recipients. An increase in Spike-specific TCR breadth and depth was observed after two AZD1222 doses. Donor demographics were predominantly white British with a female majority; clonal diversity may be underestimated.

Some clones are missing from TCRdb's copy, which holds only in-frame ones; the method was immunoSEQ multiplex PCR. The repertoire holds around 99,000 clones, with about 88% as singletons. The V and J genes are TRBV28 and TRBJ2-4, with D possibly TRBD2 on 7 matching bases. This specimen was peripheral blood, taken on day 0 of AZD1222 vaccination. The TCR originated in an adult in good health. Here the CDR3 reads CASSFGGAQYF. For the CDR3, the DNA is TGTGCCAGCAGTTTTGGGGGGGCTCAGTACTTC. Complete variable domain (other parts from reference TRBV28 and TRBJ2-4): DVKVTQSSRYLVKRTGEKVFLECVQDMDHENMFWYRQDPGLGLRLIYFSYDVKMKEKGDIPEGYSVSREKKERFSLILESASTNQTSMYLCASSFGGAQYFGAGTRLSVL.